This TCR beta chain emerged from a study of beta chain features in type 1 diabetes. The V gene's germline CDR1 is SNHLY and CDR2 FYNNEI. V gave up 8 bases and J gave up 7 bases; unmatched junction bases: 6. CDR3 length: 13 residues. The study, taken as a whole, reports: The similarity of naive, central memory and Treg TCRB repertoires appeared greater among patients than among healthy donors. Reduced insertions and increased deletions marked VDJ junctions in type 1 diabetes patients. Over-representation of high TCR-expressing cells was a possible consequence of cDNA sequencing.

Sorted populations were all over 95% pure. What was sequenced were expressed TCRB transcripts, since all of the isolated RNA had been reverse transcribed. The protocol was immunoSEQ multiplex PCR, while the TCRdb copy is restricted to in-frame clones and leaves out a portion. The data hold 860,000 or so clones, with about a sixth observed a single time. Concerning this clone itself: Antigen: not known.

The sequence was collected from a young woman in good health. The chain carries TRBV2 and TRBJ2-3, with 10 bases lining up with TRBD2. The sample was naive CD4+ T cells from blood. CDR3 coding DNA: TGTGCCAGCCAGCGGGAGGGTTTAAATACGCAGTATTTT. It encodes CASQREGLNTQYF.